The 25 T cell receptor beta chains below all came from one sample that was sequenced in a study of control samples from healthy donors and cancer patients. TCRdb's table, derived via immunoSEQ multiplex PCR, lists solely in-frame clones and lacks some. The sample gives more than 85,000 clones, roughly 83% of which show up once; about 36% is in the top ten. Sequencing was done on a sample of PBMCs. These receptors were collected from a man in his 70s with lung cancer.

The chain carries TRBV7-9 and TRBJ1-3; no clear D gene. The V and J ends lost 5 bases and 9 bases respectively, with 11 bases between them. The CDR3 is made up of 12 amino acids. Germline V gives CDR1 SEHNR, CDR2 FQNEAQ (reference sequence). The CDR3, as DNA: TGTGCCAGCAGCCCTCGGGATGGCACCATATATTTT. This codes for CASSPRDGTIYF.

The DNA for the CDR3 is TGTGCCACCAGTGCTGGCCGTAACTATGGCTACACCTTC. It yields the protein CATSAGRNYGYTF. V usage is TRBV24-1 and J usage is TRBJ1-2; D is unresolved. Deletions cut 5 bases from V and 1 base from J, with 7 bases between. The V gene's germline CDR1 is KGHDR and CDR2 SFDVKD. The CDR3 totals 13 residues.

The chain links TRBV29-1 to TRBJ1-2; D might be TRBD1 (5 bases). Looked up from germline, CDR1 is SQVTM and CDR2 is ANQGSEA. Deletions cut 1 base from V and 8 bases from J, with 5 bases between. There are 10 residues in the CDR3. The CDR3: CSVEGGGYTF. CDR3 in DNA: TGCAGCGTTGAAGGGGGCGGCTACACCTTC.

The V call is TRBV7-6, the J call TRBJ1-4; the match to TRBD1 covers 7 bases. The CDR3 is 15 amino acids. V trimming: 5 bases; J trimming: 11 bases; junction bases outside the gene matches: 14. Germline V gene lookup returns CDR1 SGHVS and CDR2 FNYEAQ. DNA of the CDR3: TGTGCCAGCAGCCCCCCGACAGGGAGGACCCATAAACTGTTTTTT. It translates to CASSPPTGRTHKLFF.

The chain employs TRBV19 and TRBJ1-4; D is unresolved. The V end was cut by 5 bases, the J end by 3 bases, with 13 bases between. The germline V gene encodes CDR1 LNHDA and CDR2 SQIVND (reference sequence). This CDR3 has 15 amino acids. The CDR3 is CASSPQAAANEKLFF. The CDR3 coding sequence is TGTGCCAGTAGTCCTCAGGCAGCTGCTAATGAAAAACTGTTTTTT.

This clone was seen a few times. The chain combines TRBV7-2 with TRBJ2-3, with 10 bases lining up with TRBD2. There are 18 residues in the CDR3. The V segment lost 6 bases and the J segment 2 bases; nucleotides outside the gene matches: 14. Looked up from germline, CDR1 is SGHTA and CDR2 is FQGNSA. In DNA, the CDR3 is TGTGCCAGCAGGGCCGGCCGAGCGGGGGGGCCAGTCACAGATACGCAGTATTTT. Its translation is CASRAGRAGGPVTDTQYF.

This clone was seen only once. The CDR3 reads CASSLGTHSYEQYF. Written as DNA, the CDR3 is TGTGCCAGCAGCTTGGGGACTCATTCCTACGAGCAGTACTTC. The V and J genes are TRBV11-3 and TRBJ2-7; D might be TRBD2 (6 bases). Germline CDR1 reads SGHNT; CDR2 reads YENEEA. Trimming removed 3 bases from V and 1 base from J, with 10 bases in between. The CDR3 length is 14 residues.

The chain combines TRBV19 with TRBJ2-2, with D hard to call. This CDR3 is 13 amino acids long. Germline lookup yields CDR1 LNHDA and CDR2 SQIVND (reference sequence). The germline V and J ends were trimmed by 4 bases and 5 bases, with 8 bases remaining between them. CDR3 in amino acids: CASSTGYTGELFF. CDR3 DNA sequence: TGTGCCAGTAGTACCGGGTATACCGGGGAGCTGTTTTTT.

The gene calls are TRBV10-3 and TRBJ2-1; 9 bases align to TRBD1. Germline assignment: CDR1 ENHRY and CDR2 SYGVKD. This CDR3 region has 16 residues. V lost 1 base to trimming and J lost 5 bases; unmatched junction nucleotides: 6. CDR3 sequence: CAISELKGTGHNEQFF. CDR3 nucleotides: TGTGCCATCAGTGAGTTGAAAGGGACAGGGCACAATGAGCAGTTCTTC.

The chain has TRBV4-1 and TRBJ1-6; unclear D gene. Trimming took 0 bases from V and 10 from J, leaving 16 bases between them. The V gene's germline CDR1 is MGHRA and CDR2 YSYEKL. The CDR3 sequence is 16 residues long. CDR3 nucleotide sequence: TGCGCCAGCAGCCAAGATGGCGACTCCCGTTGGTCACCCCTCCACTTT. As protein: CASSQDGDSRWSPLHF.

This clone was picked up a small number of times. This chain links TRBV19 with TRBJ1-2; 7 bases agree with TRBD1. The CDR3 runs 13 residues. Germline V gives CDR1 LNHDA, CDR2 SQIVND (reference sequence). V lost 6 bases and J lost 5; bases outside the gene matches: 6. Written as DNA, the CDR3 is TGTGCCAGTAGGACCCAGGGGGTGTATGGCTACACCTTC. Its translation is CASRTQGVYGYTF.

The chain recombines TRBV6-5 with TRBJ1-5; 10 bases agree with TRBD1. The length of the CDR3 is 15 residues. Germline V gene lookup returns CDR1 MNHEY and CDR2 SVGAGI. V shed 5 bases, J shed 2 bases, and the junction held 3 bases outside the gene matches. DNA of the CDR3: TGTGCCAGCAGTCCCGGGACAGGGGGCAATCAGCCCCAGCATTTT. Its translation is CASSPGTGGNQPQHF.

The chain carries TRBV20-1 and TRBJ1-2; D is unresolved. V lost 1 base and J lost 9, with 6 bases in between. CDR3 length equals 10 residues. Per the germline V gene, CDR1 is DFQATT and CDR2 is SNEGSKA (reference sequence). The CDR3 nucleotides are TGCAGTGCTAGAGGAAACAGCTACACCTTC. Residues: CSARGNSYTF.

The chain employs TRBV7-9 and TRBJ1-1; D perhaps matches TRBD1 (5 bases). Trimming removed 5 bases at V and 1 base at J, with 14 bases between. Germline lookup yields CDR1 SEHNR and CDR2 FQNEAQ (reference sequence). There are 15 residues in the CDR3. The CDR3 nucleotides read TGTGCCAGCAGCAAACGGGACGGACAGAACACTGAAGCTTTCTTT. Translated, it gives CASSKRDGQNTEAFF. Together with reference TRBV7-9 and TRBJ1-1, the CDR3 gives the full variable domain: DTGVSQNPRHKITKRGQNVTFRCDPISEHNRLYWYRQTLGQGPEFLTYFQNEAQLEKSRLLSDRFSAERPKGSFSTLEIQRTEQGDSAMYLCASSKRDGQNTEAFFGQGTRLTVV.

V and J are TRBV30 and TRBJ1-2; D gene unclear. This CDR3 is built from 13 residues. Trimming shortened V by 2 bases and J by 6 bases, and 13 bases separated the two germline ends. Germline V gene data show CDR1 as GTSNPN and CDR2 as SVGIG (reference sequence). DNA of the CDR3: TGTGCCTGGAGTCCCAATCAGCAGGATGGCTACACCTTC. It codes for CAWSPNQQDGYTF.

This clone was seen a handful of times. The chain's CDR3 is CASSIPGPTDEKLFF. The CDR3 DNA follows: TGTGCCAGCAGCATCCCGGGACCGACCGACGAAAAACTGTTTTTT. The V call is TRBV7-9, the J call TRBJ1-4, with a possible D match to TRBD1 (5 bases). CDR1 SEHNR and CDR2 FQNEAQ come from the germline V gene (reference sequence). The V gene lost 5 bases and the J gene lost 8 bases, with 18 bases spanning the gap. This CDR3 region has 15 residues.

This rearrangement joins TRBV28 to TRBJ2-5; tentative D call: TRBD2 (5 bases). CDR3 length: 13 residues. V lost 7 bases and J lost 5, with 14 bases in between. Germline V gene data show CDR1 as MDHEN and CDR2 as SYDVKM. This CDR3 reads CASITRGWETQYF. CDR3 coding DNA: TGTGCCAGCATAACTAGAGGGTGGGAGACCCAGTACTTC.

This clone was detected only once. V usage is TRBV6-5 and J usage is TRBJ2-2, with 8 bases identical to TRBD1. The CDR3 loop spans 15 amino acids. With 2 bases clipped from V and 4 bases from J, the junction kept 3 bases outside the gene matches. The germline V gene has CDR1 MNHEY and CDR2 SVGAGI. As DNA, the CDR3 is TGTGCCAGCAGTTACGGTACAGGGGGCACCGGGGAGCTGTTTTTT. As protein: CASSYGTGGTGELFF.

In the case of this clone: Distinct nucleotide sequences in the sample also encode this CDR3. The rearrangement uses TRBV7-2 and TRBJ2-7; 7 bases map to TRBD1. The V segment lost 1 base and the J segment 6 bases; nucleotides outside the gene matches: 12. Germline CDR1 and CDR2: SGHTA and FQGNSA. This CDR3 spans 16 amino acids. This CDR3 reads CASSLDGRTRGREQYF. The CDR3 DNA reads TGTGCCAGCAGCTTAGACGGGCGTACTAGGGGGCGCGAGCAGTACTTC. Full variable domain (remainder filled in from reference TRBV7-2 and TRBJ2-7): GAGVSQSPSNKVTEKGKDVELRCDPISGHTALYWYRQSLGQGLEFLIYFQGNSAPDKSGLPSDRFSAERTGGSVSTLTIQRTQQEDSAVYLCASSLDGRTRGREQYFGPGTRLTVT.

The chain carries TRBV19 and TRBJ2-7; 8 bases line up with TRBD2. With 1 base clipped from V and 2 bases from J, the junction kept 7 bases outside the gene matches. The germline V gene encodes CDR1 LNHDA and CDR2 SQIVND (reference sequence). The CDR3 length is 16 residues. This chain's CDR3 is CASSIGSAGGAYEQYF. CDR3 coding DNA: TGTGCCAGTAGTATAGGTTCTGCGGGGGGCGCCTACGAGCAGTACTTC.

The CDR3 sequence is CASSLRMGGYETQYF. The CDR3 DNA sequence: TGTGCCAGTAGTCTGCGTATGGGGGGTTACGAGACCCAGTACTTC. The V call is TRBV19, the J call TRBJ2-5; tentative D call: TRBD2 (6 bases). Germline V gives CDR1 LNHDA, CDR2 SQIVND (reference sequence). The CDR3 consists of 15 residues. V was cut by 5 bases and J by 5 bases, with 18 bases left in between.

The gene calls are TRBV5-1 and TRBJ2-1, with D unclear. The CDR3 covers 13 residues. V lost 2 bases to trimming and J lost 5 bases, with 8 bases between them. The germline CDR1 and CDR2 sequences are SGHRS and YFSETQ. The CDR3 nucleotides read TGCGCCAGCAGCTTAGGACGGAACAATGAGCAGTTCTTC. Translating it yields CASSLGRNNEQFF.

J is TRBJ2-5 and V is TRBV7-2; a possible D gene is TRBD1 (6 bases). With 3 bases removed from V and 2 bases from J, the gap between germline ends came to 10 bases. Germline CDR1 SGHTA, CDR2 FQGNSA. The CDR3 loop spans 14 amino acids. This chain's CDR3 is CASSFLGAQETQYF. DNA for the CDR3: TGTGCCAGCAGCTTTCTGGGGGCACAAGAGACCCAGTACTTC. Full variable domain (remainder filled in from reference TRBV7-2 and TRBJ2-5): GAGVSQSPSNKVTEKGKDVELRCDPISGHTALYWYRQSLGQGLEFLIYFQGNSAPDKSGLPSDRFSAERTGGSVSTLTIQRTQQEDSAVYLCASSFLGAQETQYFGPGTRLLVL.

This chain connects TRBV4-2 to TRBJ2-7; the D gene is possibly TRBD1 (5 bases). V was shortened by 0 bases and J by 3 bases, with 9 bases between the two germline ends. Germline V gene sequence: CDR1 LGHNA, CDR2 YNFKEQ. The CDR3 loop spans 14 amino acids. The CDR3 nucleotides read TGTGCCAGCAGCCAAGATCTTCAGGGCTACGAGCAGTACTTC. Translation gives CASSQDLQGYEQYF.

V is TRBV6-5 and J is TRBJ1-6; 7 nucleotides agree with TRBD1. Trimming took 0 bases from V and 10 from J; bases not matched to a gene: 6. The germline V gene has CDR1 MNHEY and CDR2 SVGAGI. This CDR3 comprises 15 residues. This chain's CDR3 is CASSYSTGSKSPLHF. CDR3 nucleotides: TGTGCCAGCAGTTACTCGACAGGGTCGAAATCACCCCTCCACTTT.